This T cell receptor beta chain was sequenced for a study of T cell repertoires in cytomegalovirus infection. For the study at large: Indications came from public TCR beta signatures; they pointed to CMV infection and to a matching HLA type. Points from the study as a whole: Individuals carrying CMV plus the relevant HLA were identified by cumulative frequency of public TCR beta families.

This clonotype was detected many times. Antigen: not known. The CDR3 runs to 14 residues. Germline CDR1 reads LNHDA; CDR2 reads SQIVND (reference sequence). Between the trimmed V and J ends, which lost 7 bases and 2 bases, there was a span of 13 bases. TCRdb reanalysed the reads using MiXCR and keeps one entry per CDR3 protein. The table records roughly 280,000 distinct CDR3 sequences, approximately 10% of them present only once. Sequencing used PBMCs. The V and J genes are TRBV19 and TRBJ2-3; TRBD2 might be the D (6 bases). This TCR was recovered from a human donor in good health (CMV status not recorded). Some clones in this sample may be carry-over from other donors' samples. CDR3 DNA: TGTGCCAGTAAAGGGTTAGCGGTCACAGATACGCAGTATTTT. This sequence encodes CASKGLAVTDTQYF. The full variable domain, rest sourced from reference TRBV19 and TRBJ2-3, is DGGITQSPKYLFRKEGQNVTLSCEQNLNHDAMYWYRQDPGQGLRLIYYSQIVNDFQKGDIAEGYSVSREKKESFPLTVTSAQKNPTAFYLCASKGLAVTDTQYFGPGTRLTVL.